Presented here are 10 T cell receptor beta chains from one specimen sequenced in a study of T cell changes during pregnancy in multiple sclerosis. The data were produced by immunoSEQ multiplex PCR, yet TCRdb's version contains in-frame clones alone and is incomplete. The profile covers 70,000 to 95,000 clones, with 93% appearing a single time and under 3% taken by the ten largest. The sample in question was peripheral blood, obtained in the second trimester of pregnancy. These receptors all come from a female donor with multiple sclerosis, enrolled in a pregnancy study.

This clone was found once. The J gene is TRBJ1-2, the V gene TRBV6-7; 7 positions agree with TRBD1. TRBV6-7 is an ORF; its function is uncertain. This CDR3 has 15 residues. V was clipped by 6 bases and J by 6 bases; unmatched bases: 13. CDR3 nucleotide sequence: TGTGCCAGCAGCCCCCGGGACAGAGGGTCAAATGGCTACACCTTC. It is translated as CASSPRDRGSNGYTF.

This clone was recorded a few times. This chain links TRBV4-2 with TRBJ1-6, with D possibly matching TRBD1 (5 bases). The length of the CDR3 is 16 residues. Trimming shortened V by 1 base and J by 7 bases, and 14 bases separated the two germline ends. Germline CDR1 and CDR2: LGHNA and YNFKEQ. The CDR3 protein is CASSQGGRVYNSPLHF. CDR3 DNA: TGTGCCAGCAGCCAAGGTGGCAGGGTATACAATTCACCCCTCCACTTT.

The V and J genes are TRBV28 and TRBJ2-3; a weak D match, TRBD2 (5 bases). Germline V gene lookup returns CDR1 MDHEN and CDR2 SYDVKM. V was clipped by 5 bases and J by 2 bases, with 17 bases between them. CDR3 size: 16 residues. The CDR3 DNA sequence: TGTGCCAGCAGTCCTAGAGGACTTCCCGTCACAGATACGCAGTATTTT. This translates into CASSPRGLPVTDTQYF.

The chain is built from TRBV6-5 and TRBJ2-3, with TRBD1 as a possible D gene (6 bases). Between the trimmed V and J ends, which lost 6 bases and 4 bases, there was a span of 11 bases. Germline values: CDR1 MNHEY, CDR2 SVGAGI. This CDR3 contains 13 residues. The CDR3 DNA reads TGTGCCAGCAGCCTCAGGGGTGCAGATACGCAGTATTTT. Its translation: CASSLRGADTQYF.

This chain links TRBV7-6 with TRBJ1-2, with D tentatively TRBD1 (6 bases). Trimming cost V 5 bases and J 0 bases, with 16 bases left between them. CDR1 and CDR2 (germline): SGHVS, FNYEAQ. The CDR3 loop spans 16 amino acids. The CDR3 spells CASSPRGVAANYGYTF. The CDR3 DNA sequence: TGTGCCAGCAGCCCCAGGGGAGTTGCGGCTAACTATGGCTACACCTTC.

This rearrangement joins TRBV5-5 to TRBJ2-5; tentatively, D is TRBD2 (6 bases). The CDR3 has 15 amino acids. CDR1 SGHKS and CDR2 YYEKEE come from the germline V gene (reference sequence). The germline V and J ends were trimmed by 0 bases and 1 base, with 10 bases remaining between them. The CDR3 loop is CASSLAIAVQETQYF. In DNA, the CDR3 is TGTGCCAGCAGCTTGGCCATAGCGGTCCAAGAGACCCAGTACTTC.

The chain uses TRBV10-3 and TRBJ1-2; D not resolved. The germline V gene has CDR1 ENHRY and CDR2 SYGVKD. This CDR3 spans 14 amino acids. Trimming cost V 2 bases and J 1 base, with 8 bases left between them. As DNA, the CDR3 is TGTGCCATCAGTGAGGCACTTTTTAACTATGGCTACACCTTC. Translated: CAISEALFNYGYTF.

This clone is a singleton in its sample. The chain joins TRBV10-3 to TRBJ1-2; TRBD1 might be the D (5 bases). Germline assignment: CDR1 ENHRY and CDR2 SYGVKD. Between the trimmed V and J ends, which lost 3 bases and 4 bases, there was a span of 12 bases. CDR3 length: 14 amino acids. The CDR3 sequence: CAISERQGSYGYTF. The DNA of the CDR3 is TGTGCCATCAGTGAACGGCAGGGAAGCTATGGCTACACCTTC.

The chain has TRBV7-9 and TRBJ1-4, with D uncertain. V was pared by 1 base and J by 6 bases, with 9 bases between. Germline V gives CDR1 SEHNR, CDR2 FQNEAQ (reference sequence). The CDR3 consists of 14 residues. Written as DNA, the CDR3 is TGTGCCAGCAGCTTAGGGTGGGCTGATGAAAAACTGTTTTTT. The encoded protein is CASSLGWADEKLFF.

This rearrangement joins TRBV19 to TRBJ1-2; D unresolved. Per germline, CDR1 LNHDA and CDR2 SQIVND (reference sequence). With 7 bases removed from V and 6 bases from J, the gap between germline ends came to 9 bases. CDR3 length: 11 residues. The CDR3 here is CASNENNGYTF. The CDR3 nucleotides are TGTGCCAGTAACGAGAATAATGGCTACACCTTC. Supplemented by reference TRBV19 and TRBJ1-2, the full variable domain reads DGGITQSPKYLFRKEGQNVTLSCEQNLNHDAMYWYRQDPGQGLRLIYYSQIVNDFQKGDIAEGYSVSREKKESFPLTVTSAQKNPTAFYLCASNENNGYTFGSGTRLTVV.